These 16 T cell receptor beta chains share one sample of origin, sequenced in a study of T-cell reconstitution after alpha-beta-depleted transplantation in children. During its preparation, the TCRbeta library received unique molecular identifiers. TCRdb analysed the PCR reads with MiXCR anew, one entry per CDR3 protein. The table lists around 340,000 distinct CDR3 sequences, roughly 15% of them singletons. Sequenced material: PBMCs, taken from the stem cell graft. The receptor set was obtained from a human donor who donated a stem cell graft to a child with Fanconi anemia.

The chain joins TRBV5-6 to TRBJ2-5; tentatively, D is TRBD1 (6 bases). The germline gives CDR1 SGHDT, CDR2 YYEEEE. This CDR3 has 16 amino acids. V lost 4 bases and J lost 5, with 21 bases in between. For the CDR3, the DNA is TGTGCCAGCAGCCCACCCCGGCGTCAGGGGTCGGAGACCCAGTACTTC. Protein sequence: CASSPPRRQGSETQYF.

In its sample, this clonotype was seen many times. This sequence joins TRBV27 and TRBJ2-3, with 7 bases fitting TRBD1. V lost 8 bases and J lost 0; bases outside the gene matches: 8. The CDR3 is 15 amino acids. Germline V lookup: CDR1 MNHEY, CDR2 SMNVEV (reference sequence). The CDR3 loop reads CASGLDRRSTDTQYF. Here the CDR3 DNA reads TGTGCCAGCGGCCTGGACAGGCGTAGCACAGATACGCAGTATTTT.

This clonotype was recorded many times. The V and J genes are TRBV12-3 or TRBV12-4 and TRBJ1-2; tentative D call: TRBD1 (5 bases). Between the trimmed V and J ends, which lost 5 bases and 2 bases, there was a span of 15 bases. CDR3 length: 15 amino acids. CDR3 loop: CASSPTPQGNYGYTF. In DNA, the CDR3 is TGTGCCAGCAGTCCGACCCCCCAGGGAAACTATGGCTACACCTTC.

This clonotype was detected once. The V gene is TRBV7-9, the J gene TRBJ1-2, with a tentative D call TRBD1 (6 bases). Looked up from germline, CDR1 is SEHNR and CDR2 is FQNEAQ (reference sequence). The CDR3 is 15 residues long. The V gene lost 5 bases and the J gene lost 4 bases, with 17 bases spanning the gap. The CDR3 region has the DNA TGTGCCAGCAGCCTAGATGCAGGGGAGGTCTATGGCTACACCTTC. It translates to CASSLDAGEVYGYTF.

This clonotype was observed a handful of times. The chain employs TRBV20-1 and TRBJ1-1, with D possibly being TRBD1 (6 bases). CDR1 and CDR2 (germline): DFQATT, SNEGSKA (reference sequence). This CDR3 has 14 amino acids. V gave up 5 bases and J gave up 1 base, with 14 bases separating them. In DNA, the CDR3 is TGCAGTGCTCGAACAGGGAGCCCGAACACTGAAGCTTTCTTT. Amino acids: CSARTGSPNTEAFF.

This chain uses TRBV7-3 with TRBJ2-7; maybe TRBD1 (6 bases). The CDR3 is 16 amino acids. Germline V CDR1 and CDR2: SGHTA, FQGTGA. V was trimmed by 3 bases and J by 3 bases, leaving 18 bases between them. CDR3 coding DNA: TGTGCCAGCAGCTTGACAGGTTTATCCTCAAGCTACGAGCAGTACTTC. Protein product: CASSLTGLSSSYEQYF. Full variable domain (outside the CDR3, taken from reference TRBV7-3 and TRBJ2-7): GAGVSQTPSNKVTEKGKYVELRCDPISGHTALYWYRQSLGQGPEFLIYFQGTGAADDSGLPNDRFFAVRPEGSVSTLKIQRTERGDSAVYLCASSLTGLSSSYEQYFGPGTRLTVT.

This clonotype was picked up a small number of times. The V call is TRBV7-2, the J call TRBJ2-1; 8 nucleotides match TRBD2. Per the germline V gene, CDR1 is SGHTA and CDR2 is FQGNSA. Germline trimming cut 3 bases from V and 4 bases from J; bases unmatched to any gene: 8. The CDR3 spans 16 residues. The CDR3 reads CASSFMAGGPYNEQFF. The CDR3 coding sequence is TGTGCCAGCAGCTTTATGGCGGGGGGCCCTTACAATGAGCAGTTCTTC.

This clonotype showed up just a few times. This sequence joins TRBV4-3 and TRBJ2-7; 7 bases fit TRBD1. The V and J ends lost 0 bases and 6 bases, in that order; junction bases with no gene match: 14. CDR1 is LGHNA and CDR2 is YSLEER in the germline V gene. CDR3 length: 17 residues. The CDR3 protein is CASSQDRTPGQRGEQYV. The CDR3 nucleotides read TGCGCCAGCAGCCAAGATAGGACCCCGGGACAGAGGGGCGAGCAGTACGTC.

V usage is TRBV6-5 and J usage is TRBJ1-2; the D gene is possibly TRBD1 (5 bases). This CDR3 contains 17 residues. Germline CDR1 reads MNHEY; CDR2 reads SVGAGI. Trimming left V 1 base short and J 1 base short, with 16 bases between. The CDR3 DNA is TGTGCCAGCAGTTACTGGGGTACAGGACTACATAACTATGGCTACACCTTC. This gives the protein CASSYWGTGLHNYGYTF.

This clonotype was counted at least ten times. CDR3 amino acids: CASSLGGQAQETQYF. CDR3 coding DNA: TGTGCCAGCAGCTTAGGAGGCCAGGCACAAGAGACCCAGTACTTC. V is TRBV5-5 and J is TRBJ2-5, with D maybe TRBD2 (5 bases). This CDR3 is 15 amino acids long. V gave up 2 bases and J gave up 2 bases, with 13 bases separating them. Looked up from germline, CDR1 is SGHKS and CDR2 is YYEKEE (reference sequence). The variable domain in full, completed from reference TRBV5-5 and TRBJ2-5, reads DAGVTQSPTHLIKTRGQQVTLRCSPISGHKSVSWYQQVLGQGPQFIFQYYEKEERGRGNFPDRFSARQFPNYSSELNVNALLLGDSALYLCASSLGGQAQETQYFGPGTRLLVL.

The rearrangement links TRBV19 to TRBJ2-1; TRBD2 aligns across 12 bases. Germline CDR1 reads LNHDA; CDR2 reads SQIVND (reference sequence). Trimming at V came to 5 bases and at J to 8 bases, leaving 13 bases not matched to a gene. The CDR3 consists of 17 residues. CDR3 sequence: CASSRRGTSGPRDEQFF. The CDR3 nucleotides are TGTGCCAGTAGTCGCCGTGGGACTAGCGGGCCGCGGGATGAGCAGTTCTTC. Full variable domain (remainder filled in from reference TRBV19 and TRBJ2-1): DGGITQSPKYLFRKEGQNVTLSCEQNLNHDAMYWYRQDPGQGLRLIYYSQIVNDFQKGDIAEGYSVSREKKESFPLTVTSAQKNPTAFYLCASSRRGTSGPRDEQFFGPGTRLTVL.

This chain uses TRBV6-2 or TRBV6-3 with TRBJ2-3, with 10 bases lining up with TRBD1. V gave up 5 bases and J gave up 6 bases; unmatched junction bases: 8. The CDR3 runs 15 residues. The germline CDR1 and CDR2 sequences are MNHEY and SVGEGT. CDR3 loop: CASSPRTGGSDTQYF. As DNA, the CDR3 is TGTGCCAGCAGTCCCCGGACAGGGGGTTCTGATACGCAGTATTTT.

The V and J genes are TRBV12-3 or TRBV12-4 and TRBJ1-1, with D uncertain. Between the trimmed V and J ends, which lost 3 bases and 0 bases, there was a span of 11 bases. CDR3 length equals 15 residues. The chain's CDR3 is CASSFDRTVNTEAFF. Here the CDR3 DNA reads TGTGCCAGCAGTTTTGATAGGACGGTGAACACTGAAGCTTTCTTT.

The chain uses TRBV20-1 and TRBJ2-7; 8 bases are shared with TRBD1. J was trimmed by 4 bases and V by 2 bases; bases with no gene match: 4. Germline V lookup: CDR1 DFQATT, CDR2 SNEGSKA (reference sequence). This CDR3 has 13 residues. CDR3: CSARSQGAYEQYV. The DNA of the CDR3 is TGCAGTGCTAGAAGTCAGGGGGCGTACGAGCAGTACGTC.

This clonotype showed up just a few times. The chain couples TRBV5-1 to TRBJ1-4; D unclear. The CDR3 runs to 13 residues. V was cut by 2 bases and J by 5 bases, with 7 bases left in between. Germline V lookup: CDR1 SGHRS, CDR2 YFSETQ. CDR3 protein: CASSLDTNEKLFF. As DNA, the CDR3 is TGCGCCAGCAGCTTAGACACAAATGAAAAACTGTTTTTT. Using reference TRBV5-1 and TRBJ1-4 for the parts outside the CDR3, the full variable domain is KAGVTQTPRYLIKTRGQQVTLSCSPISGHRSVSWYQQTPGQGLQFLFEYFSETQRNKGNFPGRFSGRQFSNSRSEMNVSTLELGDSALYLCASSLDTNEKLFFGSGTQLSVL.

This clonotype was recorded many times. V is TRBV27 and J is TRBJ1-6; the D gene is possibly TRBD1 (6 bases). The CDR3 runs to 14 residues. Germline-derived CDR1 and CDR2 are MNHEY and SMNVEV (reference sequence). V gave up 9 bases and J gave up 6 bases, with 15 bases separating them. CDR3 bases: TGTGCCAGAGGAAACAGGGCGGGTAATTCACCCCTCCACTTT. This gives the protein CARGNRAGNSPLHF.